The source of this T cell receptor beta chain is a study of blood T cell repertoires in COVID-19. Germline-derived CDR1 and CDR2 are SGDLS and YYNGEE. CDR3 length equals 14 residues. Trimming pared 0 bases from V and 4 bases from J, leaving 9 bases between. The data were produced by immunoSEQ multiplex PCR, yet TCRdb's version contains in-frame clones alone and is incomplete. The table records approximately 19,000 clones, about 88% of them present only once. The chain uses TRBV9 and TRBJ2-3, with D uncertain. The sequenced sample consisted of peripheral blood. The clonotype originates from a human donor in a cohort sampled during active COVID-19. The donor label of this sample is uncertain. The CDR3 is CASSVDGSADTQYF. The CDR3 DNA follows: TGTGCCAGCAGCGTAGACGGTTCCGCAGATACGCAGTATTTT.